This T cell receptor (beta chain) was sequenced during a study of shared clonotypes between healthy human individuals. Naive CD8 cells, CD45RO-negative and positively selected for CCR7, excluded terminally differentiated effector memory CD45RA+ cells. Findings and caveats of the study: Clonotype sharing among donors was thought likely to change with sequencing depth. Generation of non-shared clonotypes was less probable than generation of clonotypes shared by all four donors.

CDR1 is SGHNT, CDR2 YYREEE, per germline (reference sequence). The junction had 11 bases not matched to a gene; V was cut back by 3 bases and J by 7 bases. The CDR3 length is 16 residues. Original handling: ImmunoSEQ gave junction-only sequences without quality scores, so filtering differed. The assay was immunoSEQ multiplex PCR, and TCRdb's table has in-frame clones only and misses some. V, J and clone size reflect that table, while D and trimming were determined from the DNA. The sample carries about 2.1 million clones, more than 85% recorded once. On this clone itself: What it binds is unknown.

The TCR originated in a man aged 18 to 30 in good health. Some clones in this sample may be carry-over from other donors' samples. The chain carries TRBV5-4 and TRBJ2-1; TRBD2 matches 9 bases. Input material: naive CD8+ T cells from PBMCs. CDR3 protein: CASSSLAAGGGNEQFF. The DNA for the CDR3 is TGTGCCAGCAGCTCCCTGGCAGCGGGAGGAGGAAATGAGCAGTTCTTC.